Listed below are T cell receptor beta chains from one sample, sequenced in a study of T cells in Graves' hyperthyroidism and ophthalmopathy. TCRdb ran MiXCR on the multiplex PCR reads and lists one entry per CDR3 protein. The sample consists of around 340,000 distinct CDR3 sequences, around a fifth of them appearing once. The sequencing sample was made of blood. The receptors shown here come from a woman between 50 and 59 years old with Graves' hyperthyroidism. The CDR3 runs from the conserved cysteine through the conserved F or W. Fields, in order: D gene, CDR3 length, clone size, J gene, V gene, CDR3 protein, CDR3 DNA. A D gene is named only where the DNA matches it firmly. Part of the rows lack a size; the others show once, few, many or a class for expanded clones.

>NA|16|many|TRBJ2-4|TRBV20-1
CSASRGAALAKNIQYF
TGCAGTGCTTCACGAGGGGCAGCCTTAGCCAAAAACATTCAGTACTTC
>TRBD2|17|many|TRBJ2-1|TRBV12-3/TRBV12-4
CASSRSSLADSYNEQFF
TGTGCCAGCAGTCGGAGTAGCCTAGCGGACTCCTACAATGAGCAGTTCTTC
>TRBD2|16|many|TRBJ2-1|TRBV18
CASSALAGGPDNEQFF
TGTGCCAGCTCAGCACTAGCGGGGGGGCCGGACAATGAGCAGTTCTTC
>NA|14|few|TRBJ2-1|TRBV19
CASRSLAAYNEQFF
TGTGCCAGTAGAAGTTTAGCGGCCTACAATGAGCAGTTCTTC
>NA|16|NA|TRBJ1-6|TRBV3-1
CASTQGGESYNSPLHF
TGTGCCAGCACCCAAGGGGGGGAATCCTATAATTCACCCCTCCACTTT
>NA|12|NA|TRBJ1-2|TRBV28
CASTKGMGGYTF
TGTGCCAGCACCAAAGGCATGGGGGGCTACACCTTC
>NA|13|many|TRBJ2-5|TRBV7-2
CASSLGGRETQYF
TGTGCCAGCAGCTTAGGGGGACGGGAGACCCAGTACTTC
>NA|13|many|TRBJ2-7|TRBV28
CASRLYGAGEQYF
TGTGCCAGCAGACTATATGGGGCGGGCGAGCAGTACTTC
>TRBD2|15|many|TRBJ2-5|TRBV20-1
CSARHGLATEETQYF
TGCAGTGCTAGACACGGACTAGCGACAGAAGAGACCCAGTACTTC
>TRBD2|20|many|TRBJ2-1|TRBV5-1
CASSLFEGLAGARRDNEQFF
TGCGCCAGCAGCTTGTTCGAGGGACTAGCGGGAGCGAGAAGGGACAATGAGCAGTTCTTC
>TRBD1|13|many|TRBJ2-7|TRBV18
CASSPGTGWEQYF
TGTGCCAGCTCACCAGGGACAGGTTGGGAGCAGTACTTC
>TRBD1|16|many|TRBJ1-1|TRBV7-8
CASSLTGVGRNTEAFF
TGTGCCAGCAGTTTGACAGGGGTTGGGAGGAACACTGAAGCTTTCTTT
>NA|15|NA|TRBJ2-7|TRBV6-1
CASSLSGTNSYEQYF
TGTGCCAGCAGCCTCTCCGGGACAAATTCCTACGAGCAGTACTTC
>TRBD2|17|NA|TRBJ2-3|TRBV19
CASSRLAGGSRTDTQYF
TGTGCCAGTAGCCGACTAGCCGGCGGGAGTCGGACAGATACGCAGTATTTT
>NA|12|many|TRBJ1-3|TRBV2
CASSEGQGTIYF
TGTGCCAGCAGTGAAGGACAAGGCACCATATATTTT
>TRBD1|15|few|TRBJ1-5|TRBV19
CASSEGTGSYQPQHF
TGTGCCAGTAGCGAGGGGACAGGGAGTTATCAGCCCCAGCATTTT
>TRBD1|18|NA|TRBJ1-5|TRBV12-3/TRBV12-4
CATRSDRGTPLSNQPQHF
TGTGCCACCAGGTCGGACAGGGGGACTCCTCTTAGCAATCAGCCCCAGCATTTT
>NA|13|NA|TRBJ2-2|TRBV12-3/TRBV12-4
CASGGTDTGELFF
TGTGCCAGCGGGGGGACGGACACCGGGGAGCTGTTTTTT
>NA|13|many|TRBJ1-1|TRBV20-1
CSAPGLLGTEAFF
TGCAGTGCTCCCGGGTTATTAGGGACTGAAGCTTTCTTT
>NA|11|many|TRBJ2-1|TRBV11-2
CASSWVGEQFF
TGTGCCAGCAGCTGGGTAGGTGAGCAGTTCTTC
>NA|14|many|TRBJ2-4|TRBV3-1
CASSQGVAKNIQYF
TGTGCCAGCAGCCAGGGAGTTGCCAAAAACATTCAGTACTTC
>TRBD2|14|many|TRBJ2-1|TRBV29-1
CSVGGTSGRVEQFF
TGCAGCGTTGGGGGGACTAGCGGGAGGGTTGAGCAGTTCTTC
>TRBD2|17|NA|TRBJ2-5|TRBV5-1
CASSLAGSGRAGETQYF
TGCGCCAGCAGCTTGGCCGGTAGCGGGAGGGCCGGGGAGACCCAGTACTTC
>NA|15|many|TRBJ2-1|TRBV29-1
CSVEVTPSRYNEQFF
TGCAGCGTTGAAGTAACGCCTAGCAGATACAATGAGCAGTTCTTC
>NA|13|many|TRBJ2-3|TRBV30
CAWSVAWGDTQYF
TGTGCCTGGAGTGTAGCCTGGGGGGATACGCAGTATTTT
>NA|14|NA|TRBJ2-7|TRBV2
CASRLGGKGYEQYF
TGTGCCAGCAGGTTAGGGGGGAAAGGCTACGAGCAGTACTTC
>NA|12|many|TRBJ2-7|TRBV28
CASTPGTYEQYF
TGTGCCAGCACCCCCGGAACCTACGAGCAGTACTTC
>TRBD2|16|many|TRBJ2-3|TRBV6-5
CASSYAGGGITDTQYF
TGTGCCAGCAGTTACGCCGGGGGGGGCATCACAGATACGCAGTATTTT
>NA|15|NA|TRBJ2-7|TRBV18
CASSPGETEQYEQYF
TGTGCCAGCTCACCAGGGGAAACAGAGCAATACGAGCAGTACTTC
>NA|18|many|TRBJ2-3|TRBV12-3/TRBV12-4
CASSPTGNRGDGTDTQYF
TGTGCCAGCAGTCCCACTGGCAATAGGGGTGACGGCACAGATACGCAGTATTTT
>NA|14|many|TRBJ1-4|TRBV3-1
CASSRTVNNEKLFF
TGTGCCAGCAGCCGGACTGTTAATAATGAAAAACTGTTTTTT
>NA|9|many|TRBJ1-1|TRBV20-1
CSAPPGAFF
TGCAGTGCTCCTCCAGGAGCTTTCTTT
>NA|12|few|TRBJ2-3|TRBV28
CASSPERILQYF
TGTGCCAGCAGTCCCGAGCGAATCCTGCAGTATTTT
>NA|15|many|TRBJ1-4|TRBV30
CAWSVGGNINEKLFF
TGTGCCTGGAGTGTAGGGGGTAATATTAATGAAAAACTGTTTTTT
>TRBD2|15|many|TRBJ2-5|TRBV28
CASSYRGGSRETQYF
TGTGCCAGCAGTTACCGCGGGGGATCGCGGGAGACCCAGTACTTC
>NA|15|NA|TRBJ2-2|TRBV9
CASSGGTLNTGELFF
TGTGCCAGCAGCGGGGGGACTCTTAACACCGGGGAGCTGTTTTTT
>NA|14|NA|TRBJ2-2|TRBV6-4
CASSDQRATGELFF
TGTGCCAGCAGTGATCAGCGGGCCACCGGGGAGCTGTTTTTT
>TRBD2|19|many|TRBJ2-4|TRBV12-3/TRBV12-4
CASSPLGLAGEQTKNIQYF
TGTGCCAGCAGTCCCCTAGGGCTAGCGGGAGAGCAAACCAAAAACATTCAGTACTTC
>NA|13|many|TRBJ2-5|TRBV10-3
CATGRGVQETQYF
TGTGCCACCGGTCGTGGGGTTCAAGAGACCCAGTACTTC
>NA|13|few|TRBJ2-4|TRBV20-1
CSAREDGGYIQYF
TGCAGTGCTAGAGAGGACGGCGGGTACATTCAGTACTTC
>TRBD1|16|many|TRBJ2-2|TRBV7-6
CASSLPGGGTPGELFF
TGTGCCAGCAGCTTGCCAGGGGGCGGAACGCCCGGGGAGCTGTTTTTT
>TRBD2|18|many|TRBJ2-3|TRBV28
CASSLGSPGRASTDTQYF
TGTGCCAGCAGTTTAGGAAGTCCCGGGAGGGCTAGCACAGATACGCAGTATTTT
>NA|13|many|TRBJ2-7|TRBV28
CASSFAAPYEQYF
TGTGCCAGCAGTTTTGCAGCCCCCTACGAGCAGTACTTC
>NA|17|many|TRBJ1-2|TRBV5-1
CASSLEGHLNPGYGYTF
TGCGCCAGCAGCTTGGAGGGACACCTGAACCCCGGGTATGGCTACACCTTC
>TRBD2|20|few|TRBJ2-3|TRBV15
CATSRAPTSGRPPSTDTQYF
TGTGCCACCAGCAGAGCCCCTACTAGCGGGAGACCACCTAGCACAGATACGCAGTATTTT
>NA|14|many|TRBJ2-3|TRBV12-3/TRBV12-4
CASSSQTGAGTQYF
TGTGCCAGCAGTTCGCAGACAGGTGCCGGTACGCAGTATTTT
>NA|12|many|TRBJ2-1|TRBV20-1
CSATIDYNEQFF
TGCAGTGCTACCATAGACTACAATGAGCAGTTCTTC
>NA|14|NA|TRBJ2-6|TRBV20-1
CSARQVPGANVLTF
TGCAGTGCGAGACAGGTTCCTGGGGCCAACGTCCTGACTTTC
>TRBD1|14|many|TRBJ1-1|TRBV12-3/TRBV12-4
CATKQGTLNTEAFF
TGTGCCACAAAACAGGGGACCTTGAACACTGAAGCTTTCTTT
>TRBD1|17|many|TRBJ2-6|TRBV12-3/TRBV12-4
CASALGTANSGANVLTF
TGTGCCAGCGCCCTGGGGACAGCCAACTCTGGGGCCAACGTCCTGACTTTC
>NA|15|NA|TRBJ1-1|TRBV5-6
CASSLEAALNTEAFF
TGTGCCAGCAGCTTGGAGGCAGCTCTGAACACTGAAGCTTTCTTT
>TRBD2|17|many|TRBJ2-3|TRBV20-1
CSARAGSGSTYTDTQYF
TGCAGTGCTAGAGCGGGTAGCGGGAGCACTTACACAGATACGCAGTATTTT
>NA|12|many|TRBJ1-4|TRBV20-1
CSARGHSEKLFF
TGCAGTGCTCGCGGGCACAGCGAAAAACTGTTTTTT
>TRBD2|17|few|TRBJ2-5|TRBV11-2
CASSQGLAGGLVSFMNF
TGTGCCAGCAGCCAAGGACTAGCGGGGGGCTTGGTATCTTTTATGAACTTC
>NA|12|many|TRBJ2-1|TRBV28
CASHSDYNEQFF
TGTGCCAGCCATAGTGACTACAATGAGCAGTTCTTC